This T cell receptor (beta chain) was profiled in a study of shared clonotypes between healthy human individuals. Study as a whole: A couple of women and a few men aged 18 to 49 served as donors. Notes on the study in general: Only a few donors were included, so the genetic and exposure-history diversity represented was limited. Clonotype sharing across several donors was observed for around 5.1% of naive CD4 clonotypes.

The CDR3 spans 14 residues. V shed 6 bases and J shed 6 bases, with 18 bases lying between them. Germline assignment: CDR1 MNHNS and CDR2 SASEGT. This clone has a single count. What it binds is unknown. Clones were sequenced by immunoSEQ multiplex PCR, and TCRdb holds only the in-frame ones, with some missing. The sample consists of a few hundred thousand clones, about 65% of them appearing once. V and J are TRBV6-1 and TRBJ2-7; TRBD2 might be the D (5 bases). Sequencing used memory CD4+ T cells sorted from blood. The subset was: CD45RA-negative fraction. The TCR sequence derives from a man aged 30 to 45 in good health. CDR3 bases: TGTGCCAGCAGAGAGGGTGCCCATTCTGGCGAGCAGTACTTC. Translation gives CASREGAHSGEQYF.